The 14 T cell receptor beta chains presented below share a single source sample, sequenced in a study of shared clonotypes between healthy human individuals. CD45RO-negative CD8 cells positively selected for CCR7 made up the naive population, which excluded terminally differentiated effector memory CD45RA+ cells. Assay: immunoSEQ multiplex PCR; the TCRdb copy retains only in-frame clones and omits some. This table has 1.5 million to 2.5 million clones, about 95% appearing once. Material for sequencing was naive CD8+ T cells sorted from blood. The receptors shown here come from a man between 18 and 29 years old in good health.

The chain uses TRBV7-2 and TRBJ1-2; D gene unclear. CDR1 and CDR2 from the germline V gene are SGHTA and FQGNSA. With 3 bases removed from V and 2 bases from J, the gap between germline ends came to 16 bases. The CDR3 is made up of 16 amino acids. CDR3 sequence reads: CASSFLPNRENYGYTF. CDR3 in DNA: TGTGCCAGCAGCTTTCTACCCAACCGGGAAAACTATGGCTACACCTTC.

The CDR3 nucleotides are TGTGCCTGGAAAGTAAGGGGGATAGAGACCCAGTACTTC. It translates to CAWKVRGIETQYF. The rearrangement joins TRBV30 to TRBJ2-5; maybe TRBD1 (6 bases). V was trimmed by 4 bases and J by 4 bases, leaving 13 bases between them. Germline V CDR1 and CDR2: GTSNPN, SVGIG (reference sequence). The CDR3 sequence is 13 residues long.

This chain joins TRBV5-1 and TRBJ2-7, with 7 nucleotides matching TRBD2. Germline V gene sequence: CDR1 SGHRS, CDR2 YFSETQ. J lost 5 bases, V lost 4 bases, and 18 bases had no gene match. The CDR3 is 17 residues long. The CDR3 reads CASSLGRGSPQGHEQYF. The DNA of the CDR3 is TGCGCCAGCAGCCTTGGGCGCGGGAGCCCTCAAGGCCACGAGCAGTACTTC.

The chain uses TRBV4-3 and TRBJ2-5; D is undetermined. This CDR3 is built from 15 residues. Germline V gene data show CDR1 as LGHNA and CDR2 as YSLEER. V was clipped by 0 bases and J by 1 base, with 9 bases between them. In DNA form, the CDR3 reads TGCGCCAGCAGCCAAGATGTAGGGTTCCAAGAGACCCAGTACTTC. Amino acid sequence: CASSQDVGFQETQYF.

V is TRBV28 and J is TRBJ2-7, with TRBD2 matching over 10 bases. V lost 3 bases, J lost 0 bases, and 2 bases stayed unmatched. CDR3 size: 15 residues. Germline V lookup: CDR1 MDHEN, CDR2 SYDVKM. The CDR3 reads CASSFSGGSSYEQYF. CDR3 coding DNA: TGTGCCAGCAGTTTTAGCGGGGGGAGCTCCTACGAGCAGTACTTC.

The chain combines TRBV10-3 with TRBJ1-4, with D possibly TRBD1 on 5 matching bases. The CDR3 length is 15 residues. Germline CDR1 and CDR2: ENHRY and SYGVKD. Trimming removed 2 bases at V and 3 bases at J, with 10 bases between. The CDR3 coding sequence is TGTGCCATCAGTGAGCCGACGGGGCCTAATGAAAAACTGTTTTTT. Residues: CAISEPTGPNEKLFF.

The genes are TRBV4-2 and TRBJ2-7; 10 positions agree with TRBD1. From germline, CDR1 is LGHNA and CDR2 YNFKEQ. This CDR3 comprises 15 residues. Trimming removed 2 bases from V and 2 bases from J; junction bases left unmatched: 3. The CDR3 protein is CASSQTGTGAYEQYF. CDR3 DNA sequence: TGTGCCAGCAGCCAAACCGGGACAGGGGCCTACGAGCAGTACTTC.

The V gene is TRBV6-1, the J gene TRBJ2-2; D is possibly TRBD1 (5 bases). With 0 bases removed from V and 3 bases from J, the gap between germline ends came to 20 bases. The CDR3 contains 19 residues. Looked up from germline, CDR1 is MNHNS and CDR2 is SASEGT. CDR3 amino acids: CASSEAQGLIFGDTGELFF. CDR3 in DNA: TGTGCCAGCAGTGAAGCCCAGGGTCTCATCTTTGGTGACACCGGGGAGCTGTTTTTT.

In DNA, the CDR3 is TGCGCCAGTCGGACAGGCGTAACCGGGGAGCTGTTTTTT. Translating gives CASRTGVTGELFF. The V gene is TRBV4-1, the J gene TRBJ2-2; the match to TRBD1 covers 7 bases. Per germline, CDR1 MGHRA and CDR2 YSYEKL. The length of the CDR3 is 13 residues. V lost 9 bases, J lost 5 bases, and 6 bases stayed unmatched.

The CDR3 DNA reads as TGTGCCAGCAGTTACTTTCCAGGGAATCAGGATGGCTACACCTTC. Residues: CASSYFPGNQDGYTF. The rearrangement joins TRBV6-5 to TRBJ1-2; possible D gene TRBD1, 5 bases. The CDR3 covers 15 residues. CDR1 is MNHEY and CDR2 is SVGAGI in the germline V gene. The V end lost 1 base, the J end lost 6 bases, and 15 bases lay between the germline ends.

The V gene is TRBV12-5, the J gene TRBJ1-2; 12 bases are shared with TRBD1. After removal of 1 base from V and 6 bases from J, the junction contained 6 bases not matched to a gene. This CDR3 region has 16 residues. Per germline, CDR1 LGHNT and CDR2 FRNRAP. The CDR3 nucleotides read TGTGCTAGTGGTTTGGGAGCGGGACAGGGGGCGGATGGCTACACCTTC. Translated: CASGLGAGQGADGYTF.

In regard to this clone: Other DNA sequences of this sample code for an identical CDR3. The rearrangement links TRBV7-9 to TRBJ1-2; D is unresolved. The ends were cut back, 0 bases at V and 6 bases at J, with 5 bases in the middle. This CDR3 spans 12 amino acids. Germline assignment: CDR1 SEHNR and CDR2 FQNEAQ (reference sequence). CDR3 region: CASSLAGNGYTF. The CDR3 DNA reads as TGTGCCAGCAGCTTAGCGGGAAATGGCTACACCTTC. Full variable domain (missing parts from reference TRBV7-9 and TRBJ1-2): DTGVSQNPRHKITKRGQNVTFRCDPISEHNRLYWYRQTLGQGPEFLTYFQNEAQLEKSRLLSDRFSAERPKGSFSTLEIQRTEQGDSAMYLCASSLAGNGYTFGSGTRLTVV.

In this sample, this clone turned up once. The sample carries other DNA sequences with the same CDR3. The chain has TRBV6-5 and TRBJ2-2; D possibly uses TRBD1 or TRBD2 (5 bases each). Germline V gene sequence: CDR1 MNHEY, CDR2 SVGAGI. The CDR3 has 14 amino acids. V lost 0 bases to trimming and J lost 5 bases, with 7 bases between them. In nucleotides, the CDR3 is TGTGCCAGCAGTTACTCTGGGGGTACCGGGGAGCTGTTTTTT. Amino acid sequence: CASSYSGGTGELFF.

At least ten counts were recorded for this clone. The chain links TRBV27 to TRBJ2-1; a possible D gene is TRBD2 (6 bases). V was pared by 5 bases and J by 6 bases, with 20 bases between. The length of the CDR3 is 16 residues. Per the germline V gene, CDR1 is MNHEY and CDR2 is SMNVEV (reference sequence). The CDR3 coding sequence is TGTGCCAGCAGTATCACCGGGACCCGGGGGACCAATGAGCAGTTCTTC. Its translation is CASSITGTRGTNEQFF.